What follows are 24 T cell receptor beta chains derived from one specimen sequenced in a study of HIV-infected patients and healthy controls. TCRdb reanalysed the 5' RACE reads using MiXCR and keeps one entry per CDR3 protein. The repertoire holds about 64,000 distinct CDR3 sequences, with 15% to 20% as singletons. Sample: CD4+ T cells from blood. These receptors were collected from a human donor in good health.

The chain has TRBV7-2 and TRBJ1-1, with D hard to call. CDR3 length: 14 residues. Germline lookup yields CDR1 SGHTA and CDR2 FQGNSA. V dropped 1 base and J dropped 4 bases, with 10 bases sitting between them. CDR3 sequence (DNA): TGTGCCAGCAGCTTAGTAGGTGGATCCACTGAAGCTTTCTTT. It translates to CASSLVGGSTEAFF.

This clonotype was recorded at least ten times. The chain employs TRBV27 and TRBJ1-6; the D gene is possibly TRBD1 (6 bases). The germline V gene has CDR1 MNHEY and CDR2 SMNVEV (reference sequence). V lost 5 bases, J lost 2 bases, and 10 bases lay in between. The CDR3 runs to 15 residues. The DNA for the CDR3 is TGTGCCAGCAGTCTTGAGGGGGCCTATAATTCACCCCTCCACTTT. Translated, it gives CASSLEGAYNSPLHF.

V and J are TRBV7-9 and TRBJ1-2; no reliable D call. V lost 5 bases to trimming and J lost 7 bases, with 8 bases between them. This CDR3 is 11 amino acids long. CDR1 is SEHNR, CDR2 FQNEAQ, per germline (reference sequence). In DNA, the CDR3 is TGTGCCAGCAGCCCTTTGTCTGGCTACACCTTC. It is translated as CASSPLSGYTF.

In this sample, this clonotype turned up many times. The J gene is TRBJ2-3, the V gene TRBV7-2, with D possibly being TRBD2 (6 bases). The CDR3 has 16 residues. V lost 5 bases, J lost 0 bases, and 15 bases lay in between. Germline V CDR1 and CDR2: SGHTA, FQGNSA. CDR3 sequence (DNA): TGTGCCAGCAGCCCCCGCGGGACCACTAGCACAGATACGCAGTATTTT. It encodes CASSPRGTTSTDTQYF.

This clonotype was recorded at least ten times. The CDR3 DNA is TGCAGTGCTAGAGATGGGGGGGTTCAGCCCCAGCATTTT. As protein: CSARDGGVQPQHF. The chain is built from TRBV20-1 and TRBJ1-5; tentative D call: TRBD1 (5 bases). V shed 0 bases and J shed 6 bases, with 9 bases lying between them. This CDR3 spans 13 amino acids. CDR1 and CDR2 from the germline V gene are DFQATT and SNEGSKA (reference sequence).

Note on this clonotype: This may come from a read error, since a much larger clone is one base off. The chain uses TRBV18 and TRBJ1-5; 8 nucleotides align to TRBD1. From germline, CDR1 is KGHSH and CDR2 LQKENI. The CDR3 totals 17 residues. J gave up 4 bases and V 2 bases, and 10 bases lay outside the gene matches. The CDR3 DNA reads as TGTGCCAGCTCACCAAGGGCAGGGGGCGCAGTGAATCAGCCCCAGCATTTT. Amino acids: CASSPRAGGAVNQPQHF.

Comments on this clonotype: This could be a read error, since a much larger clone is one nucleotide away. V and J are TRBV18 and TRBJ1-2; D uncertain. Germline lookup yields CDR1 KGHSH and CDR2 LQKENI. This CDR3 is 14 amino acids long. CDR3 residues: CASSPQENNYGHTF. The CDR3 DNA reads TGTGCCAGCTCACCCCAGGAAAATAACTATGGCCACACCTTC.

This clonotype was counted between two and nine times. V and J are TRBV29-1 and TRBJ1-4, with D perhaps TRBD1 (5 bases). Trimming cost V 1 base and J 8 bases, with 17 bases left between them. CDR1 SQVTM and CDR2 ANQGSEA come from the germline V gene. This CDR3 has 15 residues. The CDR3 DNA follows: TGCAGCGTTGAAGGGGACGGCAGGGAGGGCGAAAAACTGTTTTTT. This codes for CSVEGDGREGEKLFF.

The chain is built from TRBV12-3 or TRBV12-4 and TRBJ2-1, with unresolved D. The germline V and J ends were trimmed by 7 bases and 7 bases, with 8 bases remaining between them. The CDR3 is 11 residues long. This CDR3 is CASKFENEQFF. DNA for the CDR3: TGTGCCAGCAAGTTCGAAAATGAGCAGTTCTTC.

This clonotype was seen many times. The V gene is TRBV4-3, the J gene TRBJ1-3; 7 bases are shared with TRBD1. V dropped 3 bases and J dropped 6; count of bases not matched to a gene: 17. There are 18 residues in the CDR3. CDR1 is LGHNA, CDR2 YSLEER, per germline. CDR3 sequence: CASSHSARGLESENTIYF. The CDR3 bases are TGCGCCAGCAGCCATTCCGCCAGGGGGTTAGAATCCGAAAACACCATATATTTT.

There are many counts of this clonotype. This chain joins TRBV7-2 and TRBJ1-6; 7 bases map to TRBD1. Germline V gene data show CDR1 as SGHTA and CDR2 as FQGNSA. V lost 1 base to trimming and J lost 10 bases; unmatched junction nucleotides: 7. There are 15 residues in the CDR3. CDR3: CASSLEAGGKSPLHF. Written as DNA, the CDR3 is TGTGCCAGCAGCTTAGAGGCAGGGGGGAAATCACCCCTCCACTTT.

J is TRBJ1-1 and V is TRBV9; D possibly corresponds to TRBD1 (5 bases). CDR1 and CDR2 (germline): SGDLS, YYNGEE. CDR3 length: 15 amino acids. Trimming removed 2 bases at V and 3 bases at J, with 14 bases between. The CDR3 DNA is TGTGCCAGCAGCGTTGGCAGGGCTAGTCACACTGAAGCTTTCTTT. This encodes CASSVGRASHTEAFF.

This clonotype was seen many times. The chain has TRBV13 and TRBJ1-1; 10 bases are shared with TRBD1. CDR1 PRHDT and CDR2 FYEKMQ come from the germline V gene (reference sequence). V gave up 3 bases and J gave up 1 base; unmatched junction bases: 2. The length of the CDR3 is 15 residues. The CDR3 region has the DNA TGTGCCAGCAGCTTGGGACAGGGGACGAACACTGAAGCTTTCTTT. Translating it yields CASSLGQGTNTEAFF.

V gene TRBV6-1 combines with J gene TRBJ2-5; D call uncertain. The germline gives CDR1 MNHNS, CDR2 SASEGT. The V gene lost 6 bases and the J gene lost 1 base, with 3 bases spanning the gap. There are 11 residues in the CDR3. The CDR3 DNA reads TGTGCCAGCAGGTTCCAAGAGACCCAGTACTTC. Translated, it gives CASRFQETQYF.

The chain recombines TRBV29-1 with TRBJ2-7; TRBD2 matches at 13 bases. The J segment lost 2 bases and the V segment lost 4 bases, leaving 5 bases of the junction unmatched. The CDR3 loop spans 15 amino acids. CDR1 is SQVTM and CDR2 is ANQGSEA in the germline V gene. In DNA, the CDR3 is TGCAGCGTTGGACCAGGACTAGCGGGAGCCTACGAGCAGTACTTC. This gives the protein CSVGPGLAGAYEQYF.

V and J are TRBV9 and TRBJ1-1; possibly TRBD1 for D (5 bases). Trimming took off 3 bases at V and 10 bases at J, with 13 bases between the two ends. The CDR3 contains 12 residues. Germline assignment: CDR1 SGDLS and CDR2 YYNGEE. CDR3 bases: TGTGCCAGCAGCGGGGACCGTCGGGTAGCTTTCTTT. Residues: CASSGDRRVAFF.

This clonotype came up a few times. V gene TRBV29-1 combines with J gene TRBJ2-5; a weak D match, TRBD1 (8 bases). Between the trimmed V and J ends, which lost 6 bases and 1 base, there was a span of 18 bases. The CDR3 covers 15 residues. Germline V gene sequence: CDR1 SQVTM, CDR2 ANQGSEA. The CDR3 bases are TGCAGCGTCGGACAGGGTACGGGGGGCCAAGAGACCCAGTACTTC. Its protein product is CSVGQGTGGQETQYF.

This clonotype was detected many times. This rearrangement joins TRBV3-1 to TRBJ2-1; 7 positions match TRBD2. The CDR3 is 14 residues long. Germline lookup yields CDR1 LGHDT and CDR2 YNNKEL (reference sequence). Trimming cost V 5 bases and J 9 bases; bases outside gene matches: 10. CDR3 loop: CASSMSGKGSEQFF. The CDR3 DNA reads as TGTGCCAGCAGCATGAGCGGGAAAGGCAGTGAGCAGTTCTTC.

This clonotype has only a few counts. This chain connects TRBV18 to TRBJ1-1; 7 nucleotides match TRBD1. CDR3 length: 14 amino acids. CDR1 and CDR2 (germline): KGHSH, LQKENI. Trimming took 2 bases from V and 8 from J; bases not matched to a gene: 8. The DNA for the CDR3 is TGTGCCAGCTCACCAACCTTCCAAGGGGGCGAAGCTTTCTTT. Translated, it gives CASSPTFQGGEAFF.

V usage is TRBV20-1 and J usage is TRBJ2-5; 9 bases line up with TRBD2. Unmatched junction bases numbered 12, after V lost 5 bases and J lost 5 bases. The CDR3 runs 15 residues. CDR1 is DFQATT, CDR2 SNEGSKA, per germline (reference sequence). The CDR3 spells CSALRGGAYVETQYF. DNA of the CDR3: TGCAGTGCTCTTCGCGGGGGGGCATACGTGGAGACCCAGTACTTC.

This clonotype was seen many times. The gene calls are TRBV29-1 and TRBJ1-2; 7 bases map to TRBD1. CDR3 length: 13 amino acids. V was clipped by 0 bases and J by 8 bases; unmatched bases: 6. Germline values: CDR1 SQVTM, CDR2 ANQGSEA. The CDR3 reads CSVEEGDRRGYTF. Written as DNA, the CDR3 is TGCAGCGTTGAAGAGGGGGACAGACGGGGCTACACCTTC.

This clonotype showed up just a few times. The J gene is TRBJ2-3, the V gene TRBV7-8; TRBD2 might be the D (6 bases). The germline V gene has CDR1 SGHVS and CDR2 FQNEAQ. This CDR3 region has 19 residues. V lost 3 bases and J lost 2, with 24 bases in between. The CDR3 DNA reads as TGTGCCAGCAGCTTGGGGAGACTGGCGGGATTACCTAACACAGATACGCAGTATTTT. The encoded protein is CASSLGRLAGLPNTDTQYF.

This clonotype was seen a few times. CDR3 DNA: TGCAGCGTTGAAGATGACAGGACAGAAATTTATTCACCCCTCCACTTT. The encoded protein is CSVEDDRTEIYSPLHF. The chain employs TRBV29-1 and TRBJ1-6, with D possibly TRBD1 on 6 matching bases. V lost 0 bases and J 8 bases, leaving 17 bases between the germline ends. The CDR3 has 16 residues. Germline V gene lookup returns CDR1 SQVTM and CDR2 ANQGSEA.

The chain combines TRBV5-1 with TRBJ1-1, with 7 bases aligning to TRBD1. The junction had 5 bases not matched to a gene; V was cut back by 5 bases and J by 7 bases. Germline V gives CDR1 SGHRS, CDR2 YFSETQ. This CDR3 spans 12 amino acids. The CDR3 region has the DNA TGCGCCAGCAGGGAACAGGGGATTGAAGCTTTCTTT. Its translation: CASREQGIEAFF.